A single sample is the source of the 20 T cell receptor beta chains below, sequenced in a study of blood T cells in healthy people across ages. With a J-beta primer mix and a sample-barcoded 5' primer, a second PCR ran about 7 to 12 cycles. TCRdb used MiXCR to reprocess the 5' RACE reads, holding one entry per CDR3 protein. The repertoire has about a million distinct CDR3 sequences, roughly 48% of them found once; the top ten carry around 15%. Input material: blood. The receptor set was obtained from a man younger than 45 in good health.

The chain has TRBV7-3 and TRBJ2-1, with 16 bases identical to TRBD2. CDR3 length equals 19 residues. In germline, CDR1 is SGHTA, CDR2 FQGTGA. Germline trimming cut 1 base from V and 4 bases from J; bases unmatched to any gene: 7. The chain's CDR3 is CASSLRPGLAGGPYNEQFF. The CDR3 coding sequence is TGTGCCAGCAGCTTAAGGCCGGGACTAGCGGGGGGGCCGTACAATGAGCAGTTCTTC.

This clonotype was found many times. The rearrangement links TRBV12-3 or TRBV12-4 to TRBJ2-7; no definite D call. The CDR3 covers 12 residues. The V end was cut by 5 bases, the J end by 4 bases, with 9 bases between. In nucleotides, the CDR3 is TGTGCCAGCAGTCCAAACGGTTACGAGCAGTACTTC. It is translated as CASSPNGYEQYF.

The chain is built from TRBV29-1 and TRBJ2-7; 9 nucleotides match TRBD1. Unmatched junction bases numbered 5, after V lost 5 bases and J lost 6 bases. This CDR3 has 12 residues. CDR1 is SQVTM, CDR2 ANQGSEA, per germline. DNA for the CDR3: TGCAGCGTTAGGGGGACAGGGATCGAGCAGTACTTC. Translating gives CSVRGTGIEQYF.

This clonotype was counted at least ten times. This rearrangement joins TRBV27 to TRBJ1-6, with D possibly being TRBD1 (6 bases). This CDR3 comprises 15 residues. V shed 5 bases and J shed 7 bases, with 15 bases lying between them. Germline assignment: CDR1 MNHEY and CDR2 SMNVEV (reference sequence). The CDR3 sequence: CASSLSTGPNSPLHF. For the CDR3, the DNA is TGTGCCAGCAGTCTCTCAACAGGGCCCAATTCACCCCTCCACTTT.

This sequence joins TRBV7-2 and TRBJ2-7; D might be TRBD1 (5 bases). V was clipped by 4 bases and J by 1 base, with 14 bases between them. Germline V gives CDR1 SGHTA, CDR2 FQGNSA. The CDR3 length is 15 residues. The CDR3 DNA is TGTGCCAGCAGCTCCCTGGGGCGGCATTCCTACGAGCAGTACTTC. Translating it yields CASSSLGRHSYEQYF.

The chain combines TRBV6-2 or TRBV6-3 with TRBJ2-6; 11 positions match TRBD1. Germline values: CDR1 MNHEY, CDR2 SVGEGT. V shed 5 bases, J shed 1 base, and the junction held 4 bases outside the gene matches. The CDR3 runs 17 residues. CDR3 bases: TGTGCCAGCAGTAAGGACAGGGGGCAATCTGGGGCCAACGTCCTGACTTTC. Protein product: CASSKDRGQSGANVLTF.

The chain combines TRBV6-6 with TRBJ2-3, with 12 bases identical to TRBD1. Germline V lookup: CDR1 MNHNY, CDR2 SVGAGI (reference sequence). Trimming took 5 bases from V and 4 from J; bases not matched to a gene: 1. The CDR3 is made up of 14 amino acids. The chain's CDR3 is CASSGDRGPDTQYF. CDR3 DNA sequence: TGTGCCAGCAGTGGGGACAGGGGGCCAGATACGCAGTATTTT.

J is TRBJ2-7 and V is TRBV29-1; TRBD1 agrees at 9 bases. Unmatched junction bases numbered 13, after V lost 3 bases and J lost 4 bases. This CDR3 contains 16 residues. From germline, CDR1 is SQVTM and CDR2 ANQGSEA. The CDR3 coding sequence is TGCAGCGTTGATGGTGTGGGACAGGGAGGTCAGTACGAGCAGTACTTC. Translating it yields CSVDGVGQGGQYEQYF.

This clonotype was observed a single time. The rearrangement links TRBV6-5 to TRBJ2-1, with 7 positions matching TRBD1. The J call is in doubt because the DNA end fits TRBJ2-7 better. Germline V gene lookup returns CDR1 MNHEY and CDR2 SVGAGI. CDR3 length: 15 residues. CDR3 DNA sequence: TGTGCCAGCAGTTACCGGGACAGCCCTTACAATGAGCAGTACTTC. Its protein is CASSYRDSPYNEQYF.

This clonotype came up many times. V is TRBV7-2 and J is TRBJ2-7, with D tentatively TRBD1 (6 bases). Germline V gene data show CDR1 as SGHTA and CDR2 as FQGNSA. CDR3 size: 17 residues. Trimming removed 4 bases from V and 2 bases from J, with 21 bases in between. DNA of the CDR3: TGTGCCAGCAGCTCCGTAGTTGGGGGACAACTACCCTACGAGCAGTACTTC. Encoded protein: CASSSVVGGQLPYEQYF.

V and J are TRBV4-1 and TRBJ2-5; 10 nucleotides match TRBD2. CDR1 MGHRA and CDR2 YSYEKL come from the germline V gene. CDR3 size: 17 residues. Trimming at V came to 0 bases and at J to 4 bases, leaving 8 bases not matched to a gene. CDR3 sequence (DNA): TGCGCCAGCAGCCAAGAACTCGGGACTAGCGACGGAGAGACCCAGTACTTC. It yields the protein CASSQELGTSDGETQYF.

The chain links TRBV5-1 to TRBJ2-5, with 7 bases aligning to TRBD1. Trimming at V came to 1 base and at J to 1 base, leaving 7 bases not matched to a gene. The CDR3 extends over 16 amino acids. CDR1 SGHRS and CDR2 YFSETQ come from the germline V gene. The CDR3 coding sequence is TGCGCCAGCAGCTTGTCGACCGGACAGGCCCAAGAGACCCAGTACTTC. It translates to CASSLSTGQAQETQYF.

This clonotype has more than one count but fewer than ten. The gene calls are TRBV20-1 and TRBJ2-1; D might be TRBD1 (6 bases). Looked up from germline, CDR1 is DFQATT and CDR2 is SNEGSKA (reference sequence). The CDR3 totals 14 residues. Trimming took 3 bases from V and 3 from J, leaving 12 bases between them. This CDR3 is CSARVGGGYNEQFF. In nucleotides, the CDR3 is TGCAGTGCTAGGGTAGGGGGTGGCTACAATGAGCAGTTCTTC.

There are many counts of this clonotype. This rearrangement joins TRBV12-3 or TRBV12-4 to TRBJ2-1; 9 bases fit TRBD1. The V gene end was trimmed by 1 base and the J gene end by 4 bases; junction bases not matched to a gene: 2. The CDR3 is made up of 15 amino acids. CDR3 loop: CASSLVGQGYNEQFF. CDR3 in DNA: TGTGCCAGCAGTTTAGTGGGACAGGGATACAATGAGCAGTTCTTC.

There are a few counts of this clonotype. Here the CDR3 DNA reads TGTGCCAGCAGCTTAACTCCAGCGGGGTCAACCTACGAGCAGTACTTC. This encodes CASSLTPAGSTYEQYF. The chain recombines TRBV11-3 with TRBJ2-7, with TRBD2 matching over 7 bases. The CDR3 runs to 16 residues. From germline, CDR1 is SGHNT and CDR2 YENEEA. V lost 2 bases to trimming and J lost 2 bases; unmatched junction nucleotides: 9.

The genes are TRBV6-4 and TRBJ2-1; unclear D gene. Germline CDR1 MRHNA, CDR2 SNTAGT. The V end lost 4 bases, the J end lost 6 bases, and 4 bases lay between the germline ends. The CDR3 sequence is 11 residues long. The CDR3 loop is CASSVCNEQFF. The DNA of the CDR3 is TGTGCCAGCAGTGTTTGCAATGAGCAGTTCTTC.

This clonotype was picked up a small number of times. J is TRBJ2-7 and V is TRBV6-2 or TRBV6-3; 8 positions match TRBD2. V was clipped by 2 bases and J by 4 bases; unmatched bases: 16. CDR3 size: 18 residues. Germline V lookup: CDR1 MNHEY, CDR2 SVGEGT. The CDR3 loop reads CASSYQGGGKRNSYEQYF. The CDR3, as DNA: TGTGCCAGCAGTTACCAGGGCGGGGGGAAGCGGAACTCTTACGAGCAGTACTTC.

Turning to this clonotype: Possible read error: a much larger clone is one base away. The chain has TRBV12-3 or TRBV12-4 and TRBJ2-3; 8 bases fit TRBD1. The V segment lost 6 bases and the J segment 2 bases; nucleotides outside the gene matches: 10. This CDR3 has 16 amino acids. The DNA of the CDR3 is TGTGCCAGCAGCTCTACCAGGACAGGGCCCACAGATACGCAGTATTTT. This sequence encodes CASSSTRTGPTDTQYF.

CDR3 DNA: TGTGCCACCAGTGGGCTCGGGACGAGCGCTGACAATGAGCAGTTCTTC. Its translation is CATSGLGTSADNEQFF. The chain joins TRBV24-1 to TRBJ2-1, with D perhaps TRBD1 or TRBD2 (5 bases each). Trimming removed 5 bases from V and 5 bases from J, with 18 bases in between. The CDR3 is 16 amino acids. The germline gives CDR1 KGHDR, CDR2 SFDVKD.

This chain joins TRBV6-1 and TRBJ2-3; D gene unclear. Germline V gene data show CDR1 as MNHNS and CDR2 as SASEGT. The ends were cut back, 9 bases at V and 5 bases at J, with 30 bases in the middle. The CDR3 spans 18 residues. CDR3 coding DNA: TGTGCCAGTATGCGAACCTTCGGACCATTAACGCCAGGAGATACGCAGTATTTT. It codes for CASMRTFGPLTPGDTQYF.